These 20 T cell receptor beta chains were all obtained from the same sample, sequenced in a study of T-cell reconstitution after alpha-beta-depleted transplantation in children. Unique molecular identifiers tagged the TCRbeta library. TCRdb fed the PCR reads into MiXCR, producing one record per CDR3 protein. This table has 900,000 or so distinct CDR3 sequences, about 16% appearing once. Sequencing was performed on PBMCs, mostly from graft donor cells, taken 360 days after TCRalphabeta/CD19-depleted stem cell transplant. All receptors come from a male patient between 10 and 17 years old who had a stem cell transplant for acute lymphoblastic leukemia, so the T cells may come from the graft donor.

CDR3 sequence: CASSLHQGTGDINEQFF. The CDR3 DNA is TGTGCCAGCTCACTGCACCAAGGGACAGGGGATATCAATGAGCAGTTCTTC. The chain recombines TRBV18 with TRBJ2-1, with TRBD1 matching 10 bases. CDR3 size: 17 residues. Germline assignment: CDR1 KGHSH and CDR2 LQKENI. J gave up 6 bases and V 4 bases, and 12 bases lay outside the gene matches.

V is TRBV20-1 and J is TRBJ2-3; 14 bases match TRBD2. Germline CDR1 reads DFQATT; CDR2 reads SNEGSKA (reference sequence). The V and J ends lost 3 bases and 6 bases, in that order; junction bases with no gene match: 14. The CDR3 contains 18 residues. The chain's CDR3 is CSASPTSGRATDADTQYF. DNA of the CDR3: TGCAGTGCTAGCCCGACTAGCGGGAGGGCCACAGACGCGGATACGCAGTATTTT.

The rearrangement links TRBV18 to TRBJ2-7, with D perhaps TRBD1 (5 bases). The germline V gene has CDR1 KGHSH and CDR2 LQKENI. There are 17 residues in the CDR3. Trimming took 4 bases from V and 2 from J, leaving 21 bases between them. CDR3 sequence (DNA): TGTGCCAGCTCACTCAATGCCCGACAGTGGTTTACCTACGAGCAGTACTTC. Translating gives CASSLNARQWFTYEQYF.

This chain connects TRBV21-1 to TRBJ2-7; the table's D call, TRBD2, has no DNA check behind it. TRBV21-1 has pseudogene status. The CDR3 is 21 residues long. The DNA for the CDR3 is TGTGCCAGCAGCGCCCACACGGCCGGGACTAGCGACCCGGGGGCTCTCTACGAGCAGTACTTC. Protein sequence: CASSAHTAGTSDPGALYEQYF.

The chain is built from TRBV7-6 and TRBJ1-1; 9 bases agree with TRBD1. Germline V gene data show CDR1 as SGHVS and CDR2 as FNYEAQ. There are 14 residues in the CDR3. Trimming took 5 bases from V and 4 from J; bases not matched to a gene: 5. The chain's CDR3 is CASSRQGVVTEAFF. The CDR3 DNA reads as TGTGCCAGCAGCAGACAGGGGGTGGTCACTGAAGCTTTCTTT.

The rearrangement joins TRBV5-4 to TRBJ2-1; 16 nucleotides line up with TRBD2. Germline values: CDR1 SGHNT, CDR2 YYREEE (reference sequence). The junction had 17 bases not matched to a gene; V was cut back by 5 bases and J by 6 bases. The CDR3 has 20 amino acids. CDR3 sequence reads: CASSLGPGLAGGHGSNEQFF. The CDR3 DNA sequence: TGTGCCAGCAGTCTTGGTCCGGGACTAGCGGGAGGGCACGGTTCCAATGAGCAGTTCTTC.

This chain uses TRBV11-2 with TRBJ1-2; D perhaps matches TRBD1 (6 bases). CDR1 and CDR2 from the germline V gene are SGHAT and FQNNGV. V shed 5 bases and J shed 4 bases, with 20 bases lying between them. The CDR3 is 16 residues long. CDR3 nucleotide sequence: TGTGCCAGCAGCCCGCTCATTTCGACAGGCCTCTATGGCTACACCTTC. This gives the protein CASSPLISTGLYGYTF.

This clonotype appeared a few times. The chain joins TRBV20-1 to TRBJ2-7, with D possibly called TRBD1 or TRBD2 (5 bases each). This CDR3 is built from 15 residues. V was shortened by 6 bases and J by 4 bases, with 22 bases between the two germline ends. Germline V CDR1 and CDR2: DFQATT, SNEGSKA (reference sequence). The CDR3 DNA is TGCAGTGCCCAACCTTATAAAACGGGGCCTTACGAGCAGTACTTC. This codes for CSAQPYKTGPYEQYF.

The V gene is TRBV5-5, the J gene TRBJ2-7; 14 nucleotides align to TRBD2. J lost 3 bases, V lost 0 bases, and 8 bases had no gene match. Germline CDR1 and CDR2: SGHKS and YYEKEE (reference sequence). CDR3 length: 18 residues. Written as DNA, the CDR3 is TGTGCCAGCAGCTTGGTTCCGGGGACTAGCGGGAGTTTCTACGAGCAGTACTTC. It codes for CASSLVPGTSGSFYEQYF.

The gene calls are TRBV14 and TRBJ2-7; D uncertain. Germline V gene sequence: CDR1 SGHDN, CDR2 FVKESK. V was shortened by 7 bases and J by 0 bases, with 13 bases between the two germline ends. The CDR3 contains 14 residues. This CDR3 is CASISRIPSYEQYF. CDR3 sequence (DNA): TGTGCCAGCATCAGCCGGATACCCTCCTACGAGCAGTACTTC.

In its sample, this clonotype was seen a few times. The chain uses TRBV7-3 and TRBJ2-3; 9 positions match TRBD2. Unmatched junction bases numbered 6, after V lost 9 bases and J lost 2 bases. The CDR3 sequence is 14 residues long. Germline-derived CDR1 and CDR2 are SGHTA and FQGTGA. In DNA form, the CDR3 reads TGTGCCAGTGCAACTAGCGGGTCCACAGATACGCAGTATTTT. Encoded protein: CASATSGSTDTQYF.

This clonotype was seen ten or more times. The CDR3 region is CASSSLPRGRNTEAFF. As DNA, the CDR3 is TGTGCCAGCAGCTCACTTCCCAGGGGACGGAACACTGAAGCTTTCTTT. This rearrangement joins TRBV11-2 to TRBJ1-1, with D perhaps matching TRBD1 (6 bases). This CDR3 is built from 16 residues. CDR1 is SGHAT and CDR2 is FQNNGV in the germline V gene. V lost 4 bases to trimming and J lost 1 base, with 16 bases between them.

The chain links TRBV5-6 to TRBJ2-1; TRBD2 matches at 7 bases. This CDR3 comprises 16 residues. In germline, CDR1 is SGHDT, CDR2 YYEEEE. After removal of 0 bases from V and 9 bases from J, the junction contained 12 bases not matched to a gene. The CDR3: CASSLGAGVGPGEQFF. DNA of the CDR3: TGTGCCAGCAGCTTGGGGGCGGGAGTTGGCCCAGGTGAGCAGTTCTTC.

This clonotype was detected a few times. The rearrangement links TRBV19 to TRBJ1-1, with unresolved D. With 3 bases removed from V and 2 bases from J, the gap between germline ends came to 13 bases. The CDR3 contains 15 residues. Germline assignment: CDR1 LNHDA and CDR2 SQIVND (reference sequence). CDR3 DNA: TGTGCCAGTAGTATGGGAACAGCAACTAACACTGAAGCTTTCTTT. Protein product: CASSMGTATNTEAFF.

In this sample, this clonotype turned up a few times. The gene calls are TRBV3-1 and TRBJ2-7; D is possibly TRBD1 or TRBD2 (6 bases each). V was trimmed by 3 bases and J by 5 bases, leaving 14 bases between them. Germline V lookup: CDR1 LGHDT, CDR2 YNNKEL (reference sequence). The CDR3 loop spans 14 amino acids. CDR3 in amino acids: CASSQETGRNEQYF. The DNA for the CDR3 is TGTGCCAGCAGCCAGGAAACAGGGAGGAACGAGCAGTACTTC.

This clonotype appeared a few times. V and J are TRBV7-9 and TRBJ2-5; D perhaps matches TRBD2 (6 bases). Trimming pared 1 base from V and 4 bases from J, leaving 19 bases between. The length of the CDR3 is 17 residues. Germline V gene sequence: CDR1 SEHNR, CDR2 FQNEAQ (reference sequence). CDR3 nucleotide sequence: TGTGCCAGCAGCTTAGAGGGCGGGACCCATAGTCGAGAGACCCAGTACTTC. This translates into CASSLEGGTHSRETQYF.

This clonotype turned up a few times. The V call is TRBV20-1, the J call TRBJ2-7; tentatively, D is TRBD1 (6 bases). CDR1 is DFQATT, CDR2 SNEGSKA, per germline (reference sequence). Trimming pared 3 bases from V and 4 bases from J, leaving 19 bases between. The CDR3 covers 15 residues. This CDR3 is CSASDRLSTWYEQYF. CDR3 DNA: TGCAGTGCTAGTGACAGGTTGTCTACCTGGTACGAGCAGTACTTC.

The V and J genes are TRBV2 and TRBJ2-2; 15 positions match TRBD2. CDR3 size: 18 residues. Per the germline V gene, CDR1 is SNHLY and CDR2 is FYNNEI. Trimming cost V 6 bases and J 5 bases; bases outside gene matches: 10. In DNA form, the CDR3 reads TGTGCCAGCAGGGATCCGGGACTAGCGGGAGGCCGTACCGGGGAGCTGTTTTTT. Translated: CASRDPGLAGGRTGELFF.

The chain has TRBV5-1 and TRBJ1-5, with D possibly matching TRBD1 (5 bases). The CDR3 runs 16 residues. Germline CDR1 and CDR2: SGHRS and YFSETQ. Trimming took 0 bases from V and 0 from J, leaving 10 bases between them. CDR3 sequence reads: CASSLVPGYSNQPQHF. In DNA form, the CDR3 reads TGCGCCAGCAGCTTGGTGCCAGGGTATAGCAATCAGCCCCAGCATTTT.

This clonotype was seen a handful of times. The chain couples TRBV7-9 to TRBJ2-7; tentatively, D is TRBD2 (5 bases). CDR1 SEHNR and CDR2 FQNEAQ come from the germline V gene (reference sequence). The CDR3 has 17 residues. V lost 0 bases to trimming and J lost 4 bases, with 19 bases between them. As DNA, the CDR3 is TGTGCCAGCAGCTTAGCGGGAGTTGGTGCCGAGGAATACGAGCAGTACTTC. Its translation: CASSLAGVGAEEYEQYF.